What follows are 21 T cell receptor beta chains derived from one specimen sequenced in a study of T cell responses to AZD1222 COVID-19 vaccine. Profiling relied on immunoSEQ multiplex PCR, and the TCRdb table lists in-frame clones only, not all of them. This sample has 160,000 or so clones, with about 91% found just once. The sample in question was peripheral blood, obtained on day 0 of AZD1222 vaccination. All receptors come from an adult in good health.

The chain joins TRBV7-2 to TRBJ1-1; a possible D gene is TRBD1 (5 bases). Germline lookup yields CDR1 SGHTA and CDR2 FQGNSA. V gave up 4 bases and J gave up 1 base, with 10 bases separating them. This CDR3 region has 14 residues. The CDR3 DNA reads TGTGCCAGCAGCTCAGGACACGCGAACACTGAAGCTTTCTTT. Residues: CASSSGHANTEAFF.

The CDR3 DNA is TGTGCCAGCAGCTTAGAGGCCGGGGCTGGAAACACCATATATTTT. Amino acid sequence: CASSLEAGAGNTIYF. The gene calls are TRBV7-9 and TRBJ1-3; D is uncertain. CDR3 length: 15 amino acids. V shed 1 base and J shed 2 bases, with 9 bases lying between them. CDR1 SEHNR and CDR2 FQNEAQ come from the germline V gene (reference sequence).

The CDR3 bases are TGTGCCAGCAGGGACAACTCTGGAAACACCATATATTTT. Translated, it gives CASRDNSGNTIYF. The chain recombines TRBV6-5 with TRBJ1-3, with D perhaps matching TRBD1 (5 bases). The CDR3 runs to 13 residues. Germline V CDR1 and CDR2: MNHEY, SVGAGI. V lost 6 bases and J lost 0, with 6 bases in between.

This clone was recorded only once. The CDR3 is CASTRQGAFYEQYF. For the CDR3, the DNA is TGTGCCAGCACACGGCAGGGGGCCTTCTACGAGCAGTACTTC. The chain joins TRBV28 to TRBJ2-7; 8 nucleotides agree with TRBD1. CDR3 length equals 14 residues. Germline CDR1 is MDHEN and CDR2 is SYDVKM. V trimming: 7 bases; J trimming: 3 bases; junction bases outside the gene matches: 8.

This chain joins TRBV5-8 and TRBJ1-5; 8 bases align to TRBD1. Germline V gene data show CDR1 as SGHTS and CDR2 as YDEGEE. The CDR3 spans 14 residues. With 5 bases clipped from V and 7 bases from J, the junction kept 8 bases outside the gene matches. CDR3 DNA sequence: TGTGCCAGCAGGCGACAGGGGTCCGGGCAGCCCCAGCATTTT. Residues: CASRRQGSGQPQHF.

This clone came up a few times. The genes are TRBV9 and TRBJ1-6; 9 bases fit TRBD1. Germline V gene lookup returns CDR1 SGDLS and CDR2 YYNGEE. V lost 3 bases to trimming and J lost 6 bases; unmatched junction nucleotides: 10. The CDR3 is 17 residues long. In DNA, the CDR3 is TGTGCCAGCAGCGCCCTGGACAGGGGACGCGGTAATTCACCCCTCCACTTT. Translated: CASSALDRGRGNSPLHF.

This clone was seen a single time. The CDR3 sequence is CASSLGAGGAYNEQFF. CDR3 DNA: TGCGCCAGCAGCTTGGGGGCGGGAGGAGCGTACAATGAGCAGTTCTTC. The chain uses TRBV5-1 and TRBJ2-1, with TRBD2 matching 8 bases. This CDR3 is 16 amino acids long. The V segment lost 0 bases and the J segment 4 bases; nucleotides outside the gene matches: 6. Germline lookup yields CDR1 SGHRS and CDR2 YFSETQ.

The chain employs TRBV9 and TRBJ1-2, with 7 bases fitting TRBD1. The CDR3 covers 15 residues. Losses at the gene ends were 0 bases for V and 6 bases for J; bases not matched to a gene: 8. The germline CDR1 and CDR2 sequences are SGDLS and YYNGEE. The CDR3 DNA is TGTGCCAGCAGCGTAGGACAGGGAGGTGGCGATGGCTACACCTTC. Translating gives CASSVGQGGGDGYTF.

The chain links TRBV5-5 to TRBJ2-5; 8 bases align to TRBD1. Per germline, CDR1 SGHKS and CDR2 YYEKEE (reference sequence). The J segment lost 0 bases and the V segment lost 4 bases, leaving 5 bases of the junction unmatched. The CDR3 contains 15 residues. The chain's CDR3 is CASSRDRQYQETQYF. CDR3 in DNA: TGTGCCAGCAGCAGGGACAGGCAGTACCAAGAGACCCAGTACTTC.

This chain uses TRBV6-2 or TRBV6-3 with TRBJ2-7, with D perhaps matching TRBD1 (6 bases). Looked up from germline, CDR1 is MNHEY and CDR2 is SVGEGT. V dropped 2 bases and J dropped 3 bases, with 11 bases sitting between them. The CDR3 has 14 amino acids. CDR3 in DNA: TGTGCCAGCAGTTACAGGGACAACCACTACGAGCAGTACTTC. It translates to CASSYRDNHYEQYF.

The CDR3 reads CASSLWPGVKGDTEAFF. The CDR3 DNA follows: TGTGCCAGCAGCTTGTGGCCAGGGGTAAAAGGGGACACTGAAGCTTTCTTT. This sequence joins TRBV5-6 and TRBJ1-1; perhaps TRBD1 as D (6 bases). CDR1 is SGHDT and CDR2 is YYEEEE in the germline V gene. The ends were cut back, 1 base at V and 3 bases at J, with 19 bases in the middle. CDR3 length: 17 amino acids.

The rearrangement uses TRBV6-5 and TRBJ2-7, with D perhaps matching TRBD2 (5 bases). The V gene lost 6 bases and the J gene lost 7 bases, with 10 bases spanning the gap. CDR1 is MNHEY, CDR2 SVGAGI, per germline. CDR3 length: 11 amino acids. In DNA form, the CDR3 reads TGTGCCAGCAGAGGTAGGGAGGAGCAGTACTTC. It encodes CASRGREEQYF.

The chain combines TRBV28 with TRBJ1-5; 10 bases are shared with TRBD1. This CDR3 has 16 amino acids. Germline CDR1 and CDR2: MDHEN and SYDVKM. Losses at the gene ends were 0 bases for V and 5 bases for J; bases not matched to a gene: 4. Written as DNA, the CDR3 is TGTGCCAGCAGTTTATGGACAGGGGGCCTTCATCAGCCCCAGCATTTT. Its protein product is CASSLWTGGLHQPQHF.

This chain uses TRBV4-3 with TRBJ2-7, with TRBD2 matching over 8 bases. The CDR3 has 15 residues. Per germline, CDR1 LGHNA and CDR2 YSLEER. V shed 1 base, J shed 0 bases, and the junction held 2 bases outside the gene matches. The CDR3 here is CASSQGLAPSYEQYF. DNA for the CDR3: TGCGCCAGCAGCCAAGGACTAGCGCCCTCCTACGAGCAGTACTTC.

The CDR3 DNA reads as TGTGCCACGGGGGGACAGGGGGCTAGGAGGCAGTACTTC. Residues: CATGGQGARRQYF. The rearrangement uses TRBV15 and TRBJ2-7; 12 bases align to TRBD1. This CDR3 has 13 residues. The germline gives CDR1 LNHNV, CDR2 YYDKDF (reference sequence). Germline trimming cut 9 bases from V and 9 bases from J; bases unmatched to any gene: 9.

The chain carries TRBV19 and TRBJ2-5; D may be TRBD1 (6 bases). The CDR3 contains 14 residues. CDR1 is LNHDA and CDR2 is SQIVND in the germline V gene (reference sequence). V dropped 7 bases and J dropped 9 bases, with 21 bases sitting between them. The CDR3 region has the DNA TGTGCCAGTAATCCCCCAGGGGACGCTGGGGCCCAGTACTTC. Translation: CASNPPGDAGAQYF.

The chain employs TRBV19 and TRBJ1-2; 8 bases line up with TRBD1. J lost 0 bases, V lost 8 bases, and 8 bases had no gene match. Germline-derived CDR1 and CDR2 are LNHDA and SQIVND (reference sequence). This CDR3 has 15 residues. The CDR3 DNA sequence: TGTGCCAGTCTGCGACAGGGGAACGCTAACTATGGCTACACCTTC. This sequence encodes CASLRQGNANYGYTF.

The rearrangement uses TRBV6-5 and TRBJ1-2, with D possibly being TRBD1 (5 bases). This CDR3 is 15 amino acids long. V shed 4 bases and J shed 6 bases, with 18 bases lying between them. Germline CDR1 is MNHEY and CDR2 is SVGAGI. The DNA of the CDR3 is TGTGCCAGCAGTTCATCAGCCTCAGGGTCGAATGGCTACACCTTC. This encodes CASSSSASGSNGYTF.

This clone was seen a handful of times. The chain couples TRBV27 to TRBJ1-2; 9 positions match TRBD1. CDR3 length: 18 amino acids. Germline CDR1 is MNHEY and CDR2 is SMNVEV (reference sequence). Trimming took 6 bases from V and 2 from J; bases not matched to a gene: 16. Here the CDR3 reads CASSNVRGQGTKNYGYTF. CDR3 coding DNA: TGTGCCAGCAGCAACGTTCGGGGACAGGGCACAAAAAACTATGGCTACACCTTC.

The chain is built from TRBV5-1 and TRBJ1-1; possible D gene TRBD1, 6 bases. CDR1 is SGHRS, CDR2 YFSETQ, per germline. CDR3 length equals 14 residues. The germline V and J ends were trimmed by 4 bases and 1 base, with 11 bases remaining between them. The CDR3 DNA sequence: TGCGCCAGCAGCATTACAGGGCGGAACACTGAAGCTTTCTTT. Translation: CASSITGRNTEAFF.

This chain connects TRBV9 to TRBJ1-2, with TRBD1 identical over 7 bases. Trimming took 0 bases from V and 10 from J; bases not matched to a gene: 9. This CDR3 has 14 amino acids. Germline lookup yields CDR1 SGDLS and CDR2 YYNGEE. The CDR3 is CASSVGARQGTYTF. The CDR3 DNA reads TGTGCCAGCAGCGTAGGTGCGCGACAGGGCACCTACACCTTC.